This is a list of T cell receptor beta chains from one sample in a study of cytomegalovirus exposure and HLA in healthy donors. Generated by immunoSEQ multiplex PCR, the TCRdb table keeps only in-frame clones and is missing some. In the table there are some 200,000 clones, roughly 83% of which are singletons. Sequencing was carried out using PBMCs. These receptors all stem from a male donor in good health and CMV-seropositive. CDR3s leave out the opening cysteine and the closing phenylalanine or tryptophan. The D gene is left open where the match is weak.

CDR3 protein: ASSFPISGQETQY
J gene: TRBJ2-5
V gene: TRBV7-2
D gene: .
CDR3 length: 13

CDR3 protein: AWNPGGDTQY
J gene: TRBJ2-3
V gene: TRBV30
D gene: TRBD2
CDR3 length: 10

CDR3 protein: ASSQNSGGPYEQY
J gene: TRBJ2-7
V gene: TRBV7-2
D gene: TRBD2
CDR3 length: 13

CDR3 protein: ASTLEGVPVGGYT
J gene: TRBJ1-2
V gene: TRBV2
D gene: .
CDR3 length: 13

CDR3 protein: ASSPLGTYPNIQY
J gene: TRBJ2-4
V gene: TRBV19
D gene: .
CDR3 length: 13

CDR3 protein: ASSFHGLAGVEQY
J gene: TRBJ2-7
V gene: TRBV7-9
D gene: TRBD2
CDR3 length: 13

CDR3 protein: ASRAEGADNQPQH
J gene: TRBJ1-5
V gene: TRBV6-4
D gene: TRBD1
CDR3 length: 13

CDR3 protein: SVEDPRTGTSGEETQY
J gene: TRBJ2-5
V gene: TRBV29-1
D gene: TRBD2
CDR3 length: 16

CDR3 protein: ASSPLGFSYRSYEQY
J gene: TRBJ2-7
V gene: TRBV11-2
D gene: .
CDR3 length: 15

CDR3 protein: ASSQELARKETQY
J gene: TRBJ2-5
V gene: TRBV4-3
D gene: TRBD2
CDR3 length: 13

CDR3 protein: TSSQCGGEAYEQY
J gene: TRBJ2-7
V gene: TRBV1
D gene: .
CDR3 length: 13

CDR3 protein: ASSWAYGWNTEAF
J gene: TRBJ1-1
V gene: TRBV7-2
D gene: .
CDR3 length: 13

CDR3 protein: ASSQDLRDLQF
J gene: TRBJ2-1
V gene: TRBV14
D gene: .
CDR3 length: 11

CDR3 protein: ASSYFGRTYEQY
J gene: TRBJ2-7
V gene: TRBV6-5
D gene: .
CDR3 length: 12

CDR3 protein: ASSNRGEDYYGYT
J gene: TRBJ1-2
V gene: TRBV21-1
D gene: .
CDR3 length: 13

CDR3 protein: ASAGGNYEKLF
J gene: TRBJ1-4
V gene: TRBV30
D gene: .
CDR3 length: 11

CDR3 protein: ASSSRDRGQPQH
J gene: TRBJ1-5
V gene: TRBV5-6
D gene: TRBD1
CDR3 length: 12

CDR3 protein: ASSVAPGQGYGYT
J gene: TRBJ1-2
V gene: TRBV9
D gene: TRBD1
CDR3 length: 13

CDR3 protein: ASSALAGGSSYEQY
J gene: TRBJ2-7
V gene: TRBV13
D gene: TRBD2
CDR3 length: 14

CDR3 protein: ASSPKGVGGYYEQY
J gene: TRBJ2-7
V gene: TRBV7-2
D gene: .
CDR3 length: 14

CDR3 protein: ASSLGGGPYNEQF
J gene: TRBJ2-1
V gene: TRBV7-8
D gene: TRBD2
CDR3 length: 13

CDR3 protein: ASSFRAPDTQY
J gene: TRBJ2-3
V gene: TRBV6-5
D gene: .
CDR3 length: 11

CDR3 protein: ASIPGLPSDTQY
J gene: TRBJ2-3
V gene: TRBV2
D gene: .
CDR3 length: 12

CDR3 protein: TSSQGAPEAF
J gene: TRBJ1-1
V gene: TRBV1
D gene: .
CDR3 length: 10

CDR3 protein: SVGTGTNYGYT
J gene: TRBJ1-2
V gene: TRBV29-1
D gene: .
CDR3 length: 11

CDR3 protein: ASGTWGVYGYT
J gene: TRBJ1-2
V gene: TRBV25-1
D gene: .
CDR3 length: 11

CDR3 protein: ASSLSGGGWETQY
J gene: TRBJ2-5
V gene: TRBV7-2
D gene: TRBD2
CDR3 length: 13

CDR3 protein: ASSAQGVGELF
J gene: TRBJ2-2
V gene: TRBV2
D gene: .
CDR3 length: 11

CDR3 protein: ASSAVALAPSTDTQY
J gene: TRBJ2-3
V gene: TRBV7-2
D gene: TRBD2
CDR3 length: 15

CDR3 protein: ASSVDRYGYT
J gene: TRBJ1-2
V gene: TRBV19
D gene: .
CDR3 length: 10

CDR3 protein: ASKAGGGVTGELF
J gene: TRBJ2-2
V gene: TRBV19
D gene: TRBD2
CDR3 length: 13

CDR3 protein: ASSLQFTEAF
J gene: TRBJ1-1
V gene: TRBV6-1
D gene: .
CDR3 length: 10

CDR3 protein: AWTPPMRMDTQY
J gene: TRBJ2-3
V gene: TRBV30
D gene: .
CDR3 length: 12

CDR3 protein: ASRDNRYTGELF
J gene: TRBJ2-2
V gene: TRBV9
D gene: .
CDR3 length: 12

CDR3 protein: ASSVNRGRETQY
J gene: TRBJ2-5
V gene: TRBV2
D gene: TRBD1
CDR3 length: 12

CDR3 protein: ASSPRTSGVTGELF
J gene: TRBJ2-2
V gene: TRBV4-2
D gene: TRBD2
CDR3 length: 14